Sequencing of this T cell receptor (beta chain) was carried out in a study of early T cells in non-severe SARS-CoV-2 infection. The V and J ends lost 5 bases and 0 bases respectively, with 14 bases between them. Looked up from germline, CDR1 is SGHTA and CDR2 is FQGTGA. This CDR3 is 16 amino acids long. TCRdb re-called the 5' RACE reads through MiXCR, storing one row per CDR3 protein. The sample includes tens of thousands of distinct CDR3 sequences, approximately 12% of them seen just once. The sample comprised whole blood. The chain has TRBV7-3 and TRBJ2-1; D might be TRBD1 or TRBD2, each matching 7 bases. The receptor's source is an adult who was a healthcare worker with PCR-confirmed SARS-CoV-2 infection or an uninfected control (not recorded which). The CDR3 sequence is CASSPTGDYSYNEQFF. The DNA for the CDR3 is TGTGCCAGCAGCCCAACAGGGGACTACTCCTACAATGAGCAGTTCTTC.